These T cell receptor beta chains were read from a single sample in a study of cytomegalovirus exposure and HLA in healthy donors. Data came from immunoSEQ multiplex PCR; TCRdb stores just in-frame clones and leaves some out. Among roughly 110,000 clones, roughly 70% were seen once, and the ten largest hold 7.5% to 9%. The sequencing sample was made of PBMCs. The receptors here all came from a man between 18 and 35 years old in good health and CMV-seropositive. Both conserved end residues are part of each CDR3. D genes are given only for firm matches. Size is omitted from some rows. Given values are once, few, many or a class for expanded clones.

TRBJ1-3,TRBV6-1,.,TRBD1,CATDRDRSRWTIYF,TGTGCCACCGACCGGGACAGAAGTCGTTGGACCATATATTTT
TRBJ1-2,TRBV5-5,.,.,CASSLERVPIPNYGYTF,TGTGCCAGCAGCCTGGAGAGGGTACCCATACCTAACTATGGCTACACCTTC
TRBJ2-5,TRBV25-1,.,.,CASSYRQETQYF,TGTGCCAGCAGCTACAGACAAGAGACCCAGTACTTC
TRBJ2-5,TRBV28,.,.,CASALGGQETQYF,TGTGCCAGCGCCCTGGGGGGCCAAGAGACCCAGTACTTC
TRBJ2-7,TRBV5-4,.,.,CASSSDRAYEQYF,TGTGCCAGCAGCTCGGACAGAGCCTACGAGCAGTACTTC
TRBJ1-1,TRBV5-1,.,TRBD1,CASSLDRATFEAFF,TGCGCCAGCAGCTTAGACAGGGCTACATTCGAAGCTTTCTTT
TRBJ1-5,TRBV7-9,.,TRBD1,CASSGTGSQPQHF,TGTGCCAGCAGCGGGACAGGCAGTCAGCCCCAGCATTTT
TRBJ2-7,TRBV7-6,.,.,CASSTTASYEQYF,TGTGCCAGCAGCACGACTGCTTCCTACGAGCAGTACTTC
TRBJ1-5,TRBV6-6,.,.,CASSYAGSQPQHF,TGTGCCAGCAGTTACGCGGGGTCCCAGCCCCAGCATTTT
TRBJ1-1,TRBV5-1,.,.,CASSLERQRNTEAFF,TGCGCCAGCAGCTTGGAACGACAGAGGAACACTGAAGCTTTCTTT
TRBJ2-5,TRBV5-6,.,.,CASSPELTRQETQYF,TGTGCCAGCAGCCCCGAACTAACCCGACAAGAGACCCAGTACTTC
TRBJ1-4,TRBV6-5,.,.,CASTESHGYGEKLFF,TGTGCCAGCACCGAGTCCCACGGGTATGGTGAAAAACTGTTTTTT
TRBJ1-2,TRBV5-1,.,TRBD1,CASSLDRGSNYGYTF,TGCGCCAGCAGCTTGGACAGGGGAAGTAACTATGGCTACACCTTC
TRBJ2-7,TRBV28,.,.,CASSFAGAGEQYF,TGTGCCAGCAGTTTCGCGGGGGCGGGCGAGCAGTACTTC
TRBJ2-7,TRBV7-2,.,.,CASSSEGSGDEQYF,TGTGCCAGCAGCTCGGAGGGTTCTGGCGACGAGCAGTACTTC
TRBJ2-5,TRBV5-1,.,TRBD2,CASSLLGGTLRGTQYF,TGCGCCAGCAGCTTGCTCGGGGGGACCCTCCGGGGGACCCAGTACTTC
TRBJ2-3,TRBV5-1,.,TRBD2,CASSLGAGLSTDTQYF,TGCGCCAGCAGCTTGGGAGCGGGGCTAAGCACAGATACGCAGTATTTT
TRBJ1-3,TRBV7-9,few,TRBD1,CASSLGGQGRRGNTIYF,TGTGCCAGCAGCTTAGGAGGACAGGGGAGAAGAGGAAACACCATATATTTT
TRBJ1-2,TRBV6-5,.,.,CASSLDRAYGYTF,TGTGCCAGCAGTCTGGACAGAGCCTATGGCTACACCTTC
TRBJ2-7,TRBV7-6,.,.,CASSPGGYEQYF,TGTGCCAGCAGCCCCGGGGGCTACGAGCAGTACTTC
TRBJ2-1,TRBV11-3,.,.,CASSLDGPYNEQFF,TGTGCCAGCAGCTTAGATGGGCCTTACAATGAGCAGTTCTTC
TRBJ2-2,TRBV10-1,.,TRBD1,CASSWDRSNTGELFF,TGCGCCAGCAGTTGGGACAGATCGAACACCGGGGAGCTGTTTTTT
TRBJ2-3,TRBV6-1,.,.,CASSKLDTDTQYF,TGTGCCAGCAGCAAACTAGACACAGATACGCAGTATTTT
TRBJ2-5,TRBV5-1,.,.,CASSLAFRGAGETQYF,TGCGCCAGCAGCTTGGCCTTCAGGGGGGCCGGGGAGACCCAGTACTTC
TRBJ2-6,TRBV5-6,.,.,CASARGSGANVLTF,TGTGCCAGCGCCCGCGGCTCTGGGGCCAACGTCCTGACTTTC
TRBJ2-5,TRBV7-2,few,TRBD2,CASSYRGGATQYF,TGTGCCAGCAGCTACCGGGGAGGGGCGACCCAGTACTTC
TRBJ2-2,TRBV13,.,TRBD2,CASSSSSGGDTGELFF,TGTGCCAGCAGCTCATCTAGCGGGGGGGACACCGGGGAGCTGTTTTTT
TRBJ1-2,TRBV11-2,.,TRBD1,CASSLDFGQGARGYTF,TGTGCCAGCAGCTTAGACTTCGGACAGGGGGCTCGCGGCTACACCTTC
TRBJ2-7,TRBV5-1,few,.,CASSTTPDRYYEQYF,TGCGCCAGCAGTACCACCCCGGACAGATACTACGAGCAGTACTTC
TRBJ2-5,TRBV6-6,.,.,CASSDRFQQETQYF,TGTGCCAGCAGCGACAGGTTCCAACAAGAGACCCAGTACTTC
TRBJ2-1,TRBV5-4,.,.,CASRPAGGASYNEQFF,TGTGCCAGCAGGCCCGCAGGCGGGGCCTCCTACAATGAGCAGTTCTTC
TRBJ2-5,TRBV25-1,.,.,CASTGGRGLRGGETQYF,TGTGCCAGCACGGGGGGCAGGGGCCTACGTGGGGGAGAGACCCAGTACTTC
TRBJ1-2,TRBV6-6,once,TRBD1,CASSGTDYGYTF,TGTGCCAGCAGTGGGACAGACTATGGCTACACCTTC
TRBJ2-5,TRBV4-1,.,.,CASSQLQGRETQYF,TGCGCCAGCAGCCAATTGCAGGGTCGAGAGACCCAGTACTTC
TRBJ2-5,TRBV6-5,once,TRBD1,CASSYSSGQGEETQYF,TGTGCCAGCAGTTACTCGTCGGGACAGGGTGAAGAGACCCAGTACTTC
TRBJ1-6,TRBV11-2,once,.,CASRIRGSSYNSPLHF,TGTGCCAGCAGGATCCGGGGGAGCTCCTATAATTCACCCCTCCACTTT
TRBJ2-5,TRBV14,once,TRBD1,CASSTAIGQGETQYF,TGTGCCAGCAGCACAGCCATAGGACAGGGTGAGACCCAGTACTTC
TRBJ1-6,TRBV13,.,TRBD1,CASRDRLDNSPLHF,TGTGCCAGCAGGGACAGGCTAGATAATTCACCCCTCCACTTT
TRBJ1-5,TRBV30,.,.,CAWRRLDQPQHF,TGTGCCTGGAGGAGGCTCGATCAGCCCCAGCATTTT
TRBJ1-2,TRBV28,.,.,CASSLPGHQTTYGYTF,TGTGCCAGCAGCCTCCCGGGACACCAAACCACCTATGGCTACACCTTC
TRBJ2-3,TRBV7-8,.,TRBD2,CASSLPDLAVAQYF,TGTGCCAGCAGCCTACCCGATCTAGCGGTGGCGCAGTATTTT
TRBJ1-6,TRBV6-5,.,.,CASSYSTQGNSPLHF,TGTGCCAGCAGTTACTCAACACAGGGAAATTCACCCCTCCACTTT
TRBJ2-7,TRBV19,.,.,CASRQESSYEQYF,TGTGCCAGTAGACAGGAAAGCTCCTACGAGCAGTACTTC
TRBJ1-2,TRBV7-9,.,TRBD1,CASKTGVDLGGYTF,TGTGCCAGCAAGACAGGGGTGGATTTAGGGGGCTACACCTTC
TRBJ2-3,TRBV27,.,TRBD2,CASSLGGAQYF,TGTGCCAGCAGTCTGGGAGGGGCGCAGTATTTT
TRBJ1-1,TRBV6-5,once,.,CASGAGPGRTEAFF,TGTGCCAGCGGGGCAGGTCCTGGACGCACTGAAGCTTTCTTT
TRBJ1-3,TRBV7-9,.,TRBD1,CASSGGTAGNTIYF,TGTGCCAGCAGCGGAGGGACAGCTGGAAACACCATATATTTT
TRBJ2-6,TRBV11-2,.,TRBD1,CASSSGGQGGTVGANVLTF,TGTGCCAGCAGCTCAGGAGGACAGGGGGGAACGGTCGGGGCCAACGTCCTGACTTTC
TRBJ1-5,TRBV5-6,.,.,CASRWDIKIISNQPQHF,TGTGCCAGCCGATGGGACATTAAGATCATTAGCAATCAGCCCCAGCATTTT
TRBJ1-4,TRBV19,.,.,CASSGGRSNEKLFF,TGTGCCAGTAGCGGGGGACGGAGTAATGAAAAACTGTTTTTT
TRBJ2-3,TRBV9,.,TRBD2,CASSVRLAGGPGDTQYF,TGTGCCAGCAGCGTGAGGCTAGCGGGGGGGCCAGGGGATACGCAGTATTTT
TRBJ1-1,TRBV11-3,.,.,CASSLKPTEAFF,TGTGCCAGCAGCTTAAAGCCCACTGAAGCTTTCTTT
TRBJ1-5,TRBV6-5,.,.,CASSPTGYQPQHF,TGTGCCAGCAGCCCAACAGGATATCAGCCCCAGCATTTT